Sequencing of this TCR beta chain was carried out in a study of shared clonotypes between healthy human individuals. Study conclusions and caveats: Depth was large, yet rarefaction showed that sorted-subset sequencing was incomplete.

A word on this clone: Antigen: not known.

Trimming at V came to 4 bases and at J to 4 bases, leaving 18 bases not matched to a gene. The germline gives CDR1 SGHTA, CDR2 FQGNSA. The CDR3 has 18 residues. For each subset, genomic DNA was distributed in equal portions over several immunoSEQ plates. Sequencing was performed with immunoSEQ multiplex PCR; in TCRdb, only in-frame clones are kept and a portion is missing. The table lists fewer than 850,000 clones, 72% of them singletons. In the CD4+ fraction, cells were divided into CD45RA+ naive and CD45RA-negative memory subsets. This receptor was taken from a woman aged 30 to 39 in good health. The chain combines TRBV7-2 with TRBJ2-5, with TRBD2 matching 7 bases. What was sequenced was memory CD4+ T cells sorted from blood. As to subset: CD45RA-negative fraction. This CDR3 is CASSSLVPSGSKRETQYF. The CDR3 DNA follows: TGTGCCAGCAGCTCCCTAGTCCCTAGCGGATCCAAGCGAGAGACCCAGTACTTC.